This T cell receptor (beta chain) was sequenced for a study of blood T cell repertoires in COVID-19. In the original analysis: Estimation of nucleated cell counts was performed using reference gene primer amplification. Assay used: immunoSEQ multiplex PCR; TCRdb lists only in-frame clones, some missing. The V and J calls and clone size are taken from that table; D and trimming were inferred from the DNA. Of around 160,000 clones listed, 80% to 90% are singletons. Trimming pared 6 bases from V and 4 bases from J, leaving 23 bases between. In germline, CDR1 is SGHRS, CDR2 YFSETQ. The CDR3 is 17 amino acids.

The TCR originated in a man between 60 and 75 years old with acute or convalescent COVID-19. Material for sequencing was peripheral blood. The chain carries TRBV5-1 and TRBJ2-1, with D perhaps TRBD1 (9 bases). CDR3 sequence: CASTGGQGIAGYNEQFF. The DNA of the CDR3 is TGCGCCAGCACAGGGGGACAGGGCATAGCGGGGTACAATGAGCAGTTCTTC.